This T cell receptor beta chain originates from a study of blood T cell repertoires in COVID-19. Study in general: Samples taken during acute and convalescent COVID-19 were collected in the United States, Italy and Spain.

Participants' own reports of clinical history determined their cohort assignment. Exposed participants came across a COVID-19 case within 2 weeks before study entry. The germline CDR1 and CDR2 sequences are SGHTA and FQGNSA. V was cut by 1 base and J by 0 bases, with 4 bases left in between. This CDR3 spans 14 amino acids. Under the authors' procedure: Estimated nucleated cell counts came from reference gene primer amplification. Assay: immunoSEQ multiplex PCR; the TCRdb copy retains only in-frame clones and omits some. V and J calls and clone size are copied from that table; D and trimming were computed from the DNA. The data show 220,000 or so clones, 90% seen once.

The chain uses TRBV7-2 and TRBJ1-3; D gene ambiguous. The clonotype was recovered from a man under 40 who had been exposed to COVID-19. The material sequenced was PBMCs or T cells enriched from blood (not recorded which). The DNA for the CDR3 is TGTGCCAGCAGCTTAGTTAGCTCTGGAAACACCATATATTTT. It specifies CASSLVSSGNTIYF.